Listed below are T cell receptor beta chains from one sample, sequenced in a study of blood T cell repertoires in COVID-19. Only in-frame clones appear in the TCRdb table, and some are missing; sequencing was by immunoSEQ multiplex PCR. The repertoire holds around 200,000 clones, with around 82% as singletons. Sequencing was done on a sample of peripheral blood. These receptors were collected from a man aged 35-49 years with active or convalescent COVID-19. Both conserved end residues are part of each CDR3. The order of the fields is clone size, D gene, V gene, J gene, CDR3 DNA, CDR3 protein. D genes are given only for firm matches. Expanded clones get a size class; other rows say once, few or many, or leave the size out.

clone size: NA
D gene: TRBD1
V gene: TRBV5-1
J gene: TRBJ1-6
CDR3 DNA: TGCGCCAGCAGCTCCCAGGACAGGGGGGATAATTCACCCCTCCACTTT
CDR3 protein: CASSSQDRGDNSPLHF

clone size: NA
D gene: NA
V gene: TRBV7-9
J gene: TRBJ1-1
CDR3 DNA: TGTGCCAGCAGCTTAGCGGACCTCGGGGGCACTGAAGCTTTCTTT
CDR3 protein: CASSLADLGGTEAFF

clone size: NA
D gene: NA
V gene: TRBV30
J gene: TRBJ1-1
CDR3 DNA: TGTGCCTGGAGTGCCATGGACAGTCCTAACACTGAAGCTTTCTTT
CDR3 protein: CAWSAMDSPNTEAFF

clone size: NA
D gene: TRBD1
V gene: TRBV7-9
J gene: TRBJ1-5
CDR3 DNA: TGTGCCAGCAGCTACGGGACAGATTATAGCAATCAGCCCCAGCATTTT
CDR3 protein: CASSYGTDYSNQPQHF

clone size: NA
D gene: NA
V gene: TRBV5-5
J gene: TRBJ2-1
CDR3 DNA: TGTGCCAGCAGCTTATTCCGGACAGTCCAATTCAATGAGCAGTTCTTC
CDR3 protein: CASSLFRTVQFNEQFF

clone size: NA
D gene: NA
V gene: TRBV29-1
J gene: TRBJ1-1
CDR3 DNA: TGCAGCGGAACGACAGGTCTTGGCACTGAAGCTTTCTTT
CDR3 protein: CSGTTGLGTEAFF

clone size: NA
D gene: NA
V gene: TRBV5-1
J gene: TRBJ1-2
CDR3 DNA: TGCGCCAGCAGCTTGTTTGCAGGGGACTATGGCTACACCTTC
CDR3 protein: CASSLFAGDYGYTF

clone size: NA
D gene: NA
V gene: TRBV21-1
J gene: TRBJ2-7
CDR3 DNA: TGTGCCAGCGGCGCGCCCGACGGCAGGCGCCTCTACGAGCAGTACTTC
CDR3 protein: CASGAPDGRRLYEQYF

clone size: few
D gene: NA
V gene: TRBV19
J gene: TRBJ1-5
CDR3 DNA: TGTGCCAGAGCGAACTCTCCGGGACACGACGCTACCATGAGCAATCAGCCCCAGCATTTT
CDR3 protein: CARANSPGHDATMSNQPQHF

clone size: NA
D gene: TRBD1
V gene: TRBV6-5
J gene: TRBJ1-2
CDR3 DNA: TGTGCCAGCAGCTACCGGGACAGGGGGCTTGGTGGCTACACCTTC
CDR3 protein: CASSYRDRGLGGYTF

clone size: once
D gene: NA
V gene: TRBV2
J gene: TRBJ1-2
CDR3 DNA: TGTGCCAGCAGTGAACAGTCAACTAACTATGGCTACACCTTC
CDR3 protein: CASSEQSTNYGYTF

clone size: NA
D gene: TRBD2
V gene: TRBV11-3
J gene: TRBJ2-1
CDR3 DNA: TGTGCCAGCAGTTCCTCCGGGAGGAGGGGTTTAAATGAGCAGTTCTTC
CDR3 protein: CASSSSGRRGLNEQFF

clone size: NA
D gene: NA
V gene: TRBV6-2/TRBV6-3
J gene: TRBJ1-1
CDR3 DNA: TGTGCCAGCAGTTACGCCAGGACAGTAATGAACACTGAAGCTTTCTTT
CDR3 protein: CASSYARTVMNTEAFF

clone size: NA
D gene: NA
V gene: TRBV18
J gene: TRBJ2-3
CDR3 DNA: TGTGCCAGCTCGCTTCCTGTAGTCACAGATACGCAGTATTTT
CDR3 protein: CASSLPVVTDTQYF

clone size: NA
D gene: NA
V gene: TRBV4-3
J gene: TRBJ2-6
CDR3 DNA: TGCGCCAGCAGCCAAGCGCAGGGAAGCTCTGGGGCCAACGTCCTGACTTTC
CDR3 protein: CASSQAQGSSGANVLTF

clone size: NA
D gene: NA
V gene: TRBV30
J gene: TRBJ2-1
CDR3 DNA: TGTGCCTGGAGCGAGGACAAGCGCAATGAGCAGTTCTTC
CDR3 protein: CAWSEDKRNEQFF

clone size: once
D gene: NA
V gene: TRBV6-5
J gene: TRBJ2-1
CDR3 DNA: TGTGCCAGCAGGCCCCGACAGACCTCCAATGAGCAGTTCTTC
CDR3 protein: CASRPRQTSNEQFF

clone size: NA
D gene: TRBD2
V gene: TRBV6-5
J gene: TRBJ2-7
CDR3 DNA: TGTGCCAGCAGCCCCGGGGGGAGCTACGAGCAGTACTTC
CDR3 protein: CASSPGGSYEQYF

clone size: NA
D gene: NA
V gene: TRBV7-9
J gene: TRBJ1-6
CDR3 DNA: TGTGCCAGCAGCTTAGAGGGAGACAAAGTCGACTTT
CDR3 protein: CASSLEGDKVDF

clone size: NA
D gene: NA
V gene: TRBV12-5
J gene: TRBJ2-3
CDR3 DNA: TGTGCTAGTGGTCCAGGGACGCAGTATTTT
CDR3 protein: CASGPGTQYF

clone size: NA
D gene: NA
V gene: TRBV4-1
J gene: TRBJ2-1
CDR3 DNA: TGCGCCAGCAGCCAGGCTCAGGGGGCGGGGGTGAGTGAGCAGTTCTTC
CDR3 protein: CASSQAQGAGVSEQFF

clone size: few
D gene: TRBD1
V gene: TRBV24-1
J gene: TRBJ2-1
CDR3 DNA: TGTGCCACCAGTGATTCTTCCCCGACAGGGATCTCCTACAATGAGCAGTTCTTC
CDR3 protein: CATSDSSPTGISYNEQFF

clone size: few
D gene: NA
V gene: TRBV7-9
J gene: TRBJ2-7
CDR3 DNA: TGTGCCAGCAGCAATGAGGCGGACATCCCTTTCGAGCAGTACTTC
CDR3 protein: CASSNEADIPFEQYF

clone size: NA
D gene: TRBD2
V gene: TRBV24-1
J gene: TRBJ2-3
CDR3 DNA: TGTGCCACCAGTGAGATAGCGGGAGGGGATACGCAGTATTTT
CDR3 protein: CATSEIAGGDTQYF

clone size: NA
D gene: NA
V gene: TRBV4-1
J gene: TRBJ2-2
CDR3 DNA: TGCGCCAGCAGCCAAGATCTAGGATCTGGCGGGGAGCTGTTTTTT
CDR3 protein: CASSQDLGSGGELFF

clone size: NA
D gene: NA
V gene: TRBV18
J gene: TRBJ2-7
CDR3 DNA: TGTGCCAGCTCACCAATTTCGGGGTCTCGGGAGCAGTACTTC
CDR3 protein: CASSPISGSREQYF

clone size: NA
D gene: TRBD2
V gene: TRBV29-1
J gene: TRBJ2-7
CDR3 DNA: TGCAGCGTCGGAGTAGCGGGAGTTCCCTCCTACGAGCAGTACTTC
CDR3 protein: CSVGVAGVPSYEQYF

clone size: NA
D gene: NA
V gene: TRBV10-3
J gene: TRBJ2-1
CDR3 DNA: TGTGCCATCAGTGAGGAGGGACTCCTCAATGAGCAGTTCTTC
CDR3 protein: CAISEEGLLNEQFF

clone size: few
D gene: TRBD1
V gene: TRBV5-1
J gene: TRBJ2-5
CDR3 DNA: TGCGCCAGCAGCTTGGGGGACAGGACCTTCCAAGAGACCCAGTACTTC
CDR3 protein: CASSLGDRTFQETQYF

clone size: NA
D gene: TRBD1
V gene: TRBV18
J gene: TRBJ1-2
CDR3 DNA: TGTGCCAGCTCACCACGGGGACAGCCTAACTATGGCTACACCTTC
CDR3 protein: CASSPRGQPNYGYTF

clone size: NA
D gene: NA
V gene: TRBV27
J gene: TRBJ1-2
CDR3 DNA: TGTGCCAGCAGTTTTAGACAGGATACTGGCTACACCTTC
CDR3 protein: CASSFRQDTGYTF

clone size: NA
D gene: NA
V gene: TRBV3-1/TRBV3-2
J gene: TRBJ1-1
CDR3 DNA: TGTGCCAGCAGCCAAGCCCTCCGGGGGGGAACTGAAGCTTTCTTT
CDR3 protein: CASSQALRGGTEAFF

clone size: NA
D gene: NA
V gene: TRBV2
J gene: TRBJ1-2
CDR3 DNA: TGTGCCAGCAGTGGGGGAGGGTATGGCTACACCTTC
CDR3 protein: CASSGGGYGYTF

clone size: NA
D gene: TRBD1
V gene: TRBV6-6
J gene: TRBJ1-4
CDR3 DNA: TGTGCCAGCAATAAGGACAGGGGCCCAAAAAAACTGTTTTTT
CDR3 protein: CASNKDRGPKKLFF

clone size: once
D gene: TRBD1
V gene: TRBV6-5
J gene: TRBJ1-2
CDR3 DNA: TGTGCCAGCAGGGGGACAGACTATTTCTACACCTTC
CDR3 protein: CASRGTDYFYTF

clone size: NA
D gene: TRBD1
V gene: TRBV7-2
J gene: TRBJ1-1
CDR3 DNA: TGTGCCAGCAGCTTAAGGACAGGGGACACTGAAGCTTTCTTT
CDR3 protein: CASSLRTGDTEAFF

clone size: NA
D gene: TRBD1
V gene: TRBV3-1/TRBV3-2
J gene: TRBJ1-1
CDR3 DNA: TGTGCCAGCAGCCAATTGCAGGGGGCTGCTGAAGCTTTCTTT
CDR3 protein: CASSQLQGAAEAFF

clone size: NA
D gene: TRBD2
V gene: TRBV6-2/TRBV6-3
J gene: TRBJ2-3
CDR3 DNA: TGTGCCAGCAGCTCCCGACTAGCGGGGGACACAGATACGCAGTATTTT
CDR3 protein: CASSSRLAGDTDTQYF

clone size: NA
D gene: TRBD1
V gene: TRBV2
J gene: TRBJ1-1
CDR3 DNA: TGTGCCAGCAGCCGTCGGGACATCGCAGGGGGGAACACTGAAGCTTTCTTT
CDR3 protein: CASSRRDIAGGNTEAFF

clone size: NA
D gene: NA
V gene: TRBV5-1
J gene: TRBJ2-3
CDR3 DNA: TGCGCCAGCAGCGCCGGGGAGATGGGCCTCACAGATACGCAGTATTTT
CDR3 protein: CASSAGEMGLTDTQYF

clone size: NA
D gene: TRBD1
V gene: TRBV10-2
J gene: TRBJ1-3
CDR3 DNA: TGCGCCAGCAGTGACAGGGGGCGCTGGGGAAACACCATATATTTT
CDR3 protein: CASSDRGRWGNTIYF

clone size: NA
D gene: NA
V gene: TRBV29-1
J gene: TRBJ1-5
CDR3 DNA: TGCAGCGTTGGGGGGACATCTAATCAGCCCCAGCATTTT
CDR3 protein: CSVGGTSNQPQHF

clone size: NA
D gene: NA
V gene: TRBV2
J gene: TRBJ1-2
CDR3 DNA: TGTGCCAGCAGTGAAGGCTTGCCAGGGGCATATGGCTACACCTTC
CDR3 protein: CASSEGLPGAYGYTF